The 9 T cell receptor beta chains reported below all come from one sample, sequenced in a study of regulatory T cells in long-lasting Graves disease. Arm-PCR of CDR3 regions and iRepertoire HTBI primers were used to build TCR beta libraries. MiXCR, applied by TCRdb to the multiplex PCR reads, yields one record per CDR3 protein. The sample yields about 440,000 distinct CDR3 sequences, about 15% seen once. Specified time point: newly diagnosed GD, antithyroid drugs for less than 3 months. Scientists built the TCR library using RNA that was extracted from PBMCs. A further study also used this sample, focusing on T cells in Graves' hyperthyroidism and ophthalmopathy.

The sequenced sample was peripheral blood mononuclear cells (PBMCs), obtained at new diagnosis, from a patient treated with antithyroid drugs. These receptors were taken from a woman aged 25-40 years with Graves disease.

This clonotype was seen ten or more times. This sequence joins TRBV11-2 and TRBJ2-7, with TRBD1 matching 8 bases. Trimming took 0 bases from V and 4 from J; bases not matched to a gene: 8. Germline CDR1 and CDR2: SGHAT and FQNNGV. There are 16 residues in the CDR3. The CDR3 DNA reads as TGTGCCAGCAGCTTAGACTCCGGCAGGGGGCAATACGAGCAGTACTTC. It is translated as CASSLDSGRGQYEQYF.

This clonotype was seen a handful of times. This likely traces to a read error, being one base from a far larger clone. V gene TRBV6-1 combines with J gene TRBJ2-7; 12 positions match TRBD2. The trim removed 3 bases at V and 7 bases at J, leaving 7 bases unmatched. The CDR3 extends over 15 amino acids. The V gene's germline CDR1 is MNHNS and CDR2 SASEGT. CDR3 sequence reads: CASSETSGSADEQYF. The CDR3 DNA is TGTGCCAGCAGTGAGACTAGCGGGAGTGCTGATGAGCAGTACTTC.

This clonotype was seen only a few times. The gene calls are TRBV7-9 and TRBJ1-2; 8 positions agree with TRBD1. From germline, CDR1 is SEHNR and CDR2 FQNEAQ (reference sequence). V trimming: 6 bases; J trimming: 5 bases; junction bases outside the gene matches: 2. There are 12 residues in the CDR3. CDR3 in amino acids: CASRDRVYGYTF. The CDR3 nucleotides are TGTGCCAGCAGGGACAGGGTGTATGGCTACACCTTC. The full variable domain, rest sourced from reference TRBV7-9 and TRBJ1-2, is DTGVSQNPRHKITKRGQNVTFRCDPISEHNRLYWYRQTLGQGPEFLTYFQNEAQLEKSRLLSDRFSAERPKGSFSTLEIQRTEQGDSAMYLCASRDRVYGYTFGSGTRLTVV.

This clonotype showed up just a few times. The J gene is TRBJ1-1, the V gene TRBV6-1; D gene uncertain. Between the trimmed V and J ends, which lost 7 bases and 5 bases, there was a span of 14 bases. CDR3 size: 13 residues. CDR1 is MNHNS and CDR2 is SASEGT in the germline V gene. CDR3 DNA sequence: TGTGCCAGCACCAAAACCGTGGGGACTGAAGCTTTCTTT. Residues: CASTKTVGTEAFF.

This clonotype has just a few counts. The rearrangement uses TRBV6-1 and TRBJ1-4, with D perhaps TRBD1 (6 bases). Trimming pared 6 bases from V and 2 bases from J, leaving 13 bases between. This CDR3 has 15 residues. CDR1 is MNHNS, CDR2 SASEGT, per germline. CDR3 sequence: CASRAWTETNEKLFF. For the CDR3, the DNA is TGTGCCAGCAGAGCCTGGACAGAGACTAATGAAAAACTGTTTTTT.

Many counts were recorded for this clonotype. This chain links TRBV4-1 with TRBJ1-5; perhaps TRBD1 as D (6 bases). CDR3 length equals 16 residues. Between the trimmed V and J ends, which lost 0 bases and 0 bases, there was a span of 9 bases. Germline V gives CDR1 MGHRA, CDR2 YSYEKL. CDR3 residues: CASSQDGTHSNQPQHF. The CDR3 DNA is TGCGCCAGCAGCCAAGATGGGACACATAGCAATCAGCCCCAGCATTTT.

This clonotype has a count of ten or more. The rearrangement uses TRBV6-1 and TRBJ1-2, with D unresolved. The CDR3 has 12 amino acids. V was clipped by 4 bases and J by 4 bases, with 7 bases between them. Germline V gene sequence: CDR1 MNHNS, CDR2 SASEGT. The CDR3, as DNA: TGTGCCAGCAGTGGCGAACCCTATGGCTACACCTTC. This gives the protein CASSGEPYGYTF.

The chain employs TRBV9 and TRBJ1-1; tentative D call: TRBD1 (6 bases). The CDR3 consists of 16 residues. Germline values: CDR1 SGDLS, CDR2 YYNGEE. Trimming removed 0 bases from V and 2 bases from J, with 14 bases in between. DNA of the CDR3: TGTGCCAGCAGCGTAGAGGGTGACAGGCGAAACACTGAAGCTTTCTTT. Its translation: CASSVEGDRRNTEAFF.

The chain couples TRBV20-1 to TRBJ2-3, with 16 bases lining up with TRBD2. Germline V gives CDR1 DFQATT, CDR2 SNEGSKA (reference sequence). The CDR3 is 18 residues long. V dropped 0 bases and J dropped 1; count of bases not matched to a gene: 4. The CDR3 DNA is TGCAGTGCTAGAGATGCGGGACTAGCGGGAGGGCGCACAGATACGCAGTATTTT. Its translation: CSARDAGLAGGRTDTQYF.